A single sample gave rise to the 3 T cell receptor beta chains below, sequenced in a study of blood T cell repertoires in COVID-19. Sequencing was performed with immunoSEQ multiplex PCR; in TCRdb, only in-frame clones are kept and a portion is missing. The data hold about 300,000 clones, with around nine tenths observed a single time. Sequencing was carried out using PBMCs or T cells enriched from blood (not recorded which). These receptors were collected from a woman aged 45-65 years who had been exposed to COVID-19.

The chain recombines TRBV6-2 or TRBV6-3 with TRBJ1-2; the D gene is possibly TRBD1 (5 bases). The V gene lost 2 bases and the J gene lost 4 bases, with 11 bases spanning the gap. Germline assignment: CDR1 MNHEY and CDR2 SVGEGT. CDR3 length: 14 amino acids. CDR3 bases: TGTGCCAGCAGTTACCCGACAGCTGGCTATGGCTACACCTTC. Protein: CASSYPTAGYGYTF.

The chain couples TRBV28 to TRBJ2-2, with 9 bases identical to TRBD2. V shed 11 bases and J 3 bases; nucleotides not matched to a gene: 10. This CDR3 spans 15 amino acids. Looked up from germline, CDR1 is MDHEN and CDR2 is SYDVKM. The CDR3 DNA is TGTGCCCGCGGGGGGGCGGGGGCGGACACCGGGGAGCTGTTTTTT. It encodes CARGGAGADTGELFF.

V usage is TRBV7-9 and J usage is TRBJ2-1, with TRBD1 matching over 9 bases. The CDR3 has 19 amino acids. V was clipped by 5 bases and J by 4 bases; unmatched bases: 18. The germline V gene has CDR1 SEHNR and CDR2 FQNEAQ (reference sequence). DNA of the CDR3: TGTGCCAGCAGCACACCCCCCGGACAGGGGCGAGGGGTATACAATGAGCAGTTCTTC. Translation: CASSTPPGQGRGVYNEQFF. Based on the CDR3 plus reference TRBV7-9 and TRBJ2-1, the full variable domain is DTGVSQNPRHKITKRGQNVTFRCDPISEHNRLYWYRQTLGQGPEFLTYFQNEAQLEKSRLLSDRFSAERPKGSFSTLEIQRTEQGDSAMYLCASSTPPGQGRGVYNEQFFGPGTRLTVL.